Listed below are T cell receptor beta chains from one sample, sequenced in a study of blood T cell repertoires in COVID-19. Some clones are missing from TCRdb's copy, which holds only in-frame ones; the method was immunoSEQ multiplex PCR. The sample records about 200,000 clones, around 90% being singletons. Source material: peripheral blood. The receptors were sampled from a man aged 45 to 65 with acute or convalescent COVID-19. CDR3s include the opening cysteine and the closing phenylalanine or tryptophan. The D gene is left open where the match is weak. Part of the rows lack a size; the others show once, few, many or a class for expanded clones.

abundance	d_gene	v_gene	j_gene	CDR3nt	CDR3aa
NA	TRBD1	TRBV4-1	TRBJ2-3	TGCGCCAGCAGCCATCGGACAGGGGAGACAGATACGCAGTATTTT	CASSHRTGETDTQYF
NA	NA	TRBV25-1	TRBJ2-1	TGTGCCAGCTCCCTTTCACGGTACTACAATGAGCAGTTCTTC	CASSLSRYYNEQFF
once	NA	TRBV28	TRBJ1-3	TGTGCCAGCAGTTCACCCTGGACAGAAGACTCTGGAAACACCATATATTTT	CASSSPWTEDSGNTIYF
NA	NA	TRBV28	TRBJ1-6	TGTGCCAGCAGTTTCCGGCGGGGGAACAATTCACCCCTCCACTTT	CASSFRRGNNSPLHF
NA	TRBD1	TRBV3-1/TRBV3-2	TRBJ1-6	TGTGCCAGCAGTCCCACAGGGGGAAGTAATTCACCCCTCCACTTT	CASSPTGGSNSPLHF
NA	TRBD1	TRBV19	TRBJ1-5	TGTGCCAGGGAACGCGGGACAGGGAATAATCAGCCCCAGCATTTT	CARERGTGNNQPQHF
NA	NA	TRBV28	TRBJ2-7	TGTGCCAGCAGTAAGGCACTATTCCTCACTACCTACGAGCAGTACTTC	CASSKALFLTTYEQYF
NA	NA	TRBV7-9	TRBJ1-2	TGTGCCAGCAGCTTAACGTCCCTACACTATGGCTACACCTTC	CASSLTSLHYGYTF
NA	TRBD2	TRBV7-2	TRBJ2-1	TGTGCCAGCAGCTTGAACGGGAGGGACAATGAGCAGTTCTTC	CASSLNGRDNEQFF
once	TRBD1	TRBV5-6	TRBJ1-2	TGTGCCAGCAGCACTGGGACAGGCATGTATTATGGCTACACCTTC	CASSTGTGMYYGYTF
NA	TRBD2	TRBV10-3	TRBJ2-1	TGTGCCATCAGTGATTCTAGCGGGAGCTCATACAATGAGCAGTTCTTC	CAISDSSGSSYNEQFF
NA	NA	TRBV7-9	TRBJ2-5	TGTGCCAGCAGCTTAGGGGCGCAAGAGACCCAGTACTTC	CASSLGAQETQYF
NA	NA	TRBV2	TRBJ1-5	TGTGCCAGCAGTGGGACAGTTTATCAGCCCCAGCATTTT	CASSGTVYQPQHF
NA	NA	TRBV24-1	TRBJ2-2	TGTGCCACCAGTGATGAGTCAAGAATCACCGGGGAGCTGTTTTTT	CATSDESRITGELFF
NA	TRBD1	TRBV7-9	TRBJ2-1	TGTGCCAGCAGCTCCACTCGGGACAGTGGTTACAATGAGCAGTTCTTC	CASSSTRDSGYNEQFF
NA	NA	TRBV7-9	TRBJ1-4	TGTGCCAGCAGCGTTGGTTCTACTATTTATGAAAAACTGTTTTTT	CASSVGSTIYEKLFF
NA	NA	TRBV5-1	TRBJ2-3	TGCGCCAGCAGCCCGCGGGATGGAACGCAGTATTTT	CASSPRDGTQYF
NA	NA	TRBV18	TRBJ1-1	TGTGCCAGCTCACCACCGGCGCAAGAGTATGCGGCGAGTGAAGCTTTCTTT	CASSPPAQEYAASEAFF
NA	TRBD1	TRBV19	TRBJ1-6	TGTGCCAGTTCGGACAGGGAAAATTCACCCCTCCACTTT	CASSDRENSPLHF
NA	NA	TRBV21-1	TRBJ2-1	TGTGCCAGCAGCAGTCAGTTGTTGAATGAGCAGTTCTTC	CASSSQLLNEQFF
NA	NA	TRBV7-2	TRBJ2-1	TGTGCCAGCAGCGACAGCCTTTTCTACAATGAGCAGTTCTTC	CASSDSLFYNEQFF
NA	NA	TRBV4-2	TRBJ2-7	TGTGCCAGCAGCCAAGAGGCCAGCTCCTACGAGCAGTACTTC	CASSQEASSYEQYF
NA	NA	TRBV14	TRBJ1-2	TGTGCCAGCAGCCAAACACGATACTATGGCTACACCTTC	CASSQTRYYGYTF
once	TRBD2	TRBV9	TRBJ2-1	TGTGCCAGCAGCGGAGGGGGACTAGCGAACAATGAGCAGTTCTTC	CASSGGGLANNEQFF
few	NA	TRBV7-2	TRBJ2-2	TGTGCCAGCAGCTTAGTTAGACTGATGGGAGAGAGCGGGGAGCTGTTTTTT	CASSLVRLMGESGELFF
NA	NA	TRBV24-1	TRBJ2-3	TGTGCCACCAGTGATTTTGAGGATAAACACACAGATACGCAGTATTTT	CATSDFEDKHTDTQYF
NA	NA	TRBV28	TRBJ2-6	TGTGCCAGCATATCGGGCTCTGGGGCCAACGTCCTGACTTTC	CASISGSGANVLTF
NA	NA	TRBV27	TRBJ1-4	TGTGCCAGCAGTCCTTCTTCGACAGGCCAAAAAGGAAAACTGTTTTTT	CASSPSSTGQKGKLFF
NA	NA	TRBV5-8	TRBJ2-1	TGTGCCAGCAGCAATCGGGGGTTTGAGCAGTTCTTC	CASSNRGFEQFF